One and the same sample provided the 20 T cell receptor beta chains below, sequenced in a study of molecular identifiers for immune sequencing clone quantification (dated by TCRdb to between 2018 and 2020). Receptor amplification or capture employed PCR. Sequencing was carried out with an Illumina HiSeq 4000. TCRdb applied fastp at Q25 and MiXCR to the public reads, then kept only in-frame beta chains. When rows share a CDR3 protein, they turn into one entry using the most common DNA and genes. The sample table contains about 320,000 distinct CDR3 sequences; only one count was recorded for about a fifth of them. Roughly 0.86% of the sample is held by the ten biggest clonotypes. The sequenced material came from naive CD8+ T cells from blood, with Jurkat cell RNA spiked in. The cell subset or site label of this sample denotes: FACS-sorted CD8+CD4-CCR7+CD45RA+ naive T cells. All receptors come from a human donor in good health. Some libraries in this study had Jurkat cell RNA spiked in.

This chain links TRBV2 with TRBJ1-4; D not resolved. Trimming took off 2 bases at V and 7 bases at J, with 11 bases between the two ends. Germline CDR1 reads SNHLY; CDR2 reads FYNNEI. This CDR3 comprises 14 residues. CDR3 bases: TGTGCCAGCAGTGAAATAGGGCCGGGTGAAAAACTGTTTTTT. It is translated as CASSEIGPGEKLFF.

This clonotype appeared many times. The chain employs TRBV29-1 and TRBJ2-1; 14 bases line up with TRBD2. Germline V CDR1 and CDR2: SQVTM, ANQGSEA. V lost 3 bases to trimming and J lost 8 bases; unmatched junction nucleotides: 9. CDR3 length: 16 residues. The CDR3 protein is CSVETGTSGSSDEQFF. The CDR3 DNA reads TGCAGCGTTGAGACCGGGACTAGCGGGAGTTCTGATGAGCAGTTCTTC.

The table lists this clonotype with many counts. This rearrangement joins TRBV5-6 to TRBJ1-1; 7 nucleotides align to TRBD1. From germline, CDR1 is SGHDT and CDR2 YYEEEE. Trimming removed 0 bases from V and 3 bases from J; junction bases left unmatched: 11. CDR3 length equals 17 residues. CDR3 residues: CASSLVRQGNLYTEAFF. Written as DNA, the CDR3 is TGTGCCAGCAGCTTGGTGAGACAGGGAAATTTGTACACTGAAGCTTTCTTT.

This clonotype showed up many times. CDR3: CATSDPSGQSPDTQYF. The CDR3 nucleotides are TGTGCCACCAGTGATCCATCGGGACAGAGTCCAGATACGCAGTATTTT. V and J are TRBV24-1 and TRBJ2-3, with 7 bases aligning to TRBD1. CDR3 length: 16 residues. Germline V gene data show CDR1 as KGHDR and CDR2 as SFDVKD. The trim removed 3 bases at V and 4 bases at J, leaving 9 bases unmatched.

The rearrangement joins TRBV4-1 to TRBJ2-7; D perhaps matches TRBD2 (6 bases). Trimming cost V 0 bases and J 5 bases, with 17 bases left between them. This CDR3 has 16 amino acids. The germline V gene has CDR1 MGHRA and CDR2 YSYEKL. The CDR3 loop reads CASSQEGTAGGDEQYF. CDR3 nucleotide sequence: TGCGCCAGCAGCCAAGAGGGGACGGCCGGCGGGGACGAGCAGTACTTC.

This clonotype has ten or more counts. The chain has TRBV20-1 and TRBJ2-7; the D gene could be TRBD1 or TRBD2 (6 bases each). The CDR3 sequence is 13 residues long. With 5 bases removed from V and 3 bases from J, the gap between germline ends came to 14 bases. Germline lookup yields CDR1 DFQATT and CDR2 SNEGSKA (reference sequence). CDR3 residues: CSALQEGGYEQYF. For the CDR3, the DNA is TGCAGTGCTTTACAGGAGGGGGGCTACGAGCAGTACTTC.

The genes are TRBV12-3 or TRBV12-4 and TRBJ2-3; D remains ambiguous. V was shortened by 7 bases and J by 0 bases, with 11 bases between the two germline ends. This CDR3 has 14 amino acids. CDR3 protein: CASNFVVSTDTQYF. In nucleotides, the CDR3 is TGTGCCAGCAATTTTGTGGTTAGCACAGATACGCAGTATTTT.

The chain carries TRBV5-5 and TRBJ2-5; D not certain. With 4 bases removed from V and 5 bases from J, the gap between germline ends came to 30 bases. The CDR3 totals 19 residues. Per the germline V gene, CDR1 is SGHKS and CDR2 is YYEKEE (reference sequence). For the CDR3, the DNA is TGTGCCAGCAGCAGTAAGGGAAAGACTCCCACAACCCCTTTGGAGACCCAGTACTTC. It translates to CASSSKGKTPTTPLETQYF.

On this clonotype: A much larger clone differs by one base, so this may be a read error. The rearrangement links TRBV6-5 to TRBJ2-3; D unclear. The CDR3 runs to 15 residues. V was pared by 4 bases and J by 2 bases, with 13 bases between. The germline gives CDR1 MNHEY, CDR2 SVGAGI. Here the CDR3 reads CASSSLGANTDTQYF. For the CDR3, the DNA is TGTGCCAGCAGTTCTCTCGGAGCGAACACAGATACGCAGTATTTT.

In this sample, this clonotype turned up a few times. The chain has TRBV20-1 and TRBJ1-3; no definite D call. The CDR3 totals 17 residues. CDR1 and CDR2 from the germline V gene are DFQATT and SNEGSKA (reference sequence). Trimming shortened V by 0 bases and J by 4 bases, and 19 bases separated the two germline ends. The CDR3 reads CSARELIDVTVGNTIYF. DNA for the CDR3: TGCAGTGCTAGAGAACTGATAGATGTTACAGTAGGAAACACCATATATTTT.

This clonotype was observed at least ten times. The chain has TRBV20-1 and TRBJ1-5; D is perhaps TRBD1 (5 bases). Germline assignment: CDR1 DFQATT and CDR2 SNEGSKA (reference sequence). The germline V and J ends were trimmed by 4 bases and 3 bases, with 13 bases remaining between them. The CDR3 covers 14 residues. CDR3 region: CSATQTGVNQPQHF. In DNA form, the CDR3 reads TGCAGTGCTACCCAAACAGGAGTCAATCAGCCCCAGCATTTT.

As concerns this clonotype: The junction departs from germline at one end; a sequencing error may be responsible. This sequence joins TRBV7-3 and TRBJ2-7; no definite D call. CDR1 is SGHTA and CDR2 is FQGTGA in the germline V gene. This CDR3 is built from 13 residues. The CDR3 sequence is CASGLWGSREQYF. The DNA for the CDR3 is TGTGCCAGCGGCTTATGGGGTAGCCGGGAGCAGTACTTC. Combining the CDR3 with reference TRBV7-3 and TRBJ2-7 gives the whole variable domain GAGVSQTPSNKVTEKGKYVELRCDPISGHTALYWYRQSLGQGPEFLIYFQGTGAADDSGLPNDRFFAVRPEGSVSTLKIQRTERGDSAVYLCASGLWGSREQYFGPGTRLTVT.

This clonotype was observed at least ten times. The chain combines TRBV2 with TRBJ2-1, with D maybe TRBD1 (5 bases). Between the trimmed V and J ends, which lost 3 bases and 8 bases, there was a span of 17 bases. Looked up from germline, CDR1 is SNHLY and CDR2 is FYNNEI. This CDR3 region has 15 residues. The CDR3 here is CASSDWAGSGYEQFF. As DNA, the CDR3 is TGTGCCAGCAGTGACTGGGCAGGGTCAGGCTATGAGCAGTTCTTC.

The V gene is TRBV20-1, the J gene TRBJ2-5, with D possibly being TRBD2 (7 bases). Trimming stripped 2 bases from V and 4 bases from J, with 14 bases between. Germline V gene data show CDR1 as DFQATT and CDR2 as SNEGSKA (reference sequence). This CDR3 is built from 14 residues. CDR3 sequence reads: CSARLGGALETQYF. The CDR3 DNA reads as TGCAGTGCTAGATTAGGGGGGGCGTTAGAGACCCAGTACTTC.

A few counts support this clonotype. The genes are TRBV30 and TRBJ1-1, with 7 nucleotides matching TRBD1. Germline V gene sequence: CDR1 GTSNPN, CDR2 SVGIG (reference sequence). The CDR3 has 12 residues. V lost 2 bases and J lost 6; bases outside the gene matches: 3. CDR3 in amino acids: CAWSLQGAEAFF. The CDR3 DNA is TGTGCCTGGAGTCTTCAGGGGGCTGAAGCTTTCTTT.

Concerning this clonotype itself: A much bigger clone sits one base away, suggesting this may be a read error. The CDR3: CAGRLQGPQNTEAFF. CDR3 DNA sequence: TGTGCCGGCAGACTGCAGGGGCCCCAGAACACTGAAGCTTTCTTT. The rearrangement uses TRBV5-8 and TRBJ1-1, with D maybe TRBD1 (6 bases). The CDR3 is 15 residues long. The germline V gene has CDR1 SGHTS and CDR2 YDEGEE.

In its sample, this clonotype was seen a few times. It may be a read error: a sequence one base away is much more abundant. The V call is TRBV12-3 or TRBV12-4, the J call TRBJ2-6, with D possibly being TRBD2 (5 bases). V lost 8 bases, J lost 0 bases, and 17 bases lay in between. CDR3 size: 17 residues. CDR3 nucleotides: TGTGCCAGCGGTGCTCCGGGATTTTCCTCTGGGGCCAACGTCCTGACTTTC. This gives the protein CASGAPGFSSGANVLTF.

This clonotype was seen a handful of times. This chain connects TRBV15 to TRBJ2-1; D is perhaps TRBD2 (5 bases). The CDR3 runs to 14 residues. Germline lookup yields CDR1 LNHNV and CDR2 YYDKDF (reference sequence). V was pared by 1 base and J by 6 bases, with 10 bases between. The CDR3 DNA reads as TGTGCCACCAGCAGAGTCGGGGTAGGCAATGAGCAGTTCTTC. Translation gives CATSRVGVGNEQFF.

This clonotype has a count of ten or more. This sequence joins TRBV20-1 and TRBJ2-5, with TRBD2 as a possible D gene (6 bases). V lost 7 bases, J lost 7 bases, and 19 bases lay in between. The CDR3 consists of 13 residues. Germline CDR1 and CDR2: DFQATT and SNEGSKA (reference sequence). The CDR3 region has the DNA TGCAGTGTCCGACTAGTGCCTGGGGGGACCCAGTACTTC. This encodes CSVRLVPGGTQYF.

Notes on this clonotype: Given a much more abundant clone one base away, this may be a read error. V and J are TRBV5-5 and TRBJ1-5; D is unclear. V was trimmed by 4 bases and J by 4 bases, leaving 18 bases between them. The CDR3 totals 16 residues. Germline lookup yields CDR1 SGHKS and CDR2 YYEKEE (reference sequence). The CDR3 bases are TGTGCCAGCAGCCCAAGATATGAGGACGGAAATCAGCCCCAGCATTTT. This sequence encodes CASSPRYEDGNQPQHF.